This TCR beta chain derives from a study of metastatic and nonmetastatic thyroid tumors. Study-wide context: Across blood and tumor or nodule tissue, repertoires from malignant and benign thyroid patients were compared with one another. Study-wide results and caveats: Patients with malignant thyroid tumors reportedly had significantly higher TCR beta diversity than those with benign nodules, in blood and tumor.

As concerns this clone: Antigen specificity is unknown.

TCRdb reanalyzed the PCR reads with MiXCR. The repertoire holds 30,000 to 40,000 clones, with 15% to 20% as singletons. Patients were all untreated before their thyroid surgery. The CDR3 contains 8 residues. The V end was cut by 6 bases, the J end by 13 bases, with 3 bases between. J is TRBJ2-2 and V is TRBV12-3 or TRBV12-4; unclear D gene. The TCR sequence derives from a male donor with papillary thyroid cancer or a benign thyroid nodule (not recorded which). Some clones in this sample may be carry-over from other donors' samples. Sequenced input: blood. DNA of the CDR3: TGTGCCAGCAGAAGGCTGTTTTTT. Translating it yields CASRRLFF.